This record concerns one TCR beta chain sequence. Other DNA sequences in this sample translate to the same CDR3. This sample is part of a study of blood T cell repertoires in COVID-19. V lost 0 bases, J lost 3 bases, and 1 base stayed unmatched. CDR1 and CDR2 (germline): SGHRS, YFSETQ. The CDR3 consists of 14 residues. The repertoire was sequenced with immunoSEQ multiplex PCR; TCRdb's copy has only in-frame clones and lacks some. The sample has around 450,000 clones; approximately 90% are singletons. The rearrangement joins TRBV5-1 to TRBJ2-5; 8 bases map to TRBD2. Material: PBMCs or T cells enriched from blood (not recorded which). The sequence came from a young woman who had recovered from COVID-19. The CDR3 protein is CASSLDSGEETQYF. The DNA of the CDR3 is TGCGCCAGCAGCTTGGATAGCGGGGAAGAGACCCAGTACTTC.